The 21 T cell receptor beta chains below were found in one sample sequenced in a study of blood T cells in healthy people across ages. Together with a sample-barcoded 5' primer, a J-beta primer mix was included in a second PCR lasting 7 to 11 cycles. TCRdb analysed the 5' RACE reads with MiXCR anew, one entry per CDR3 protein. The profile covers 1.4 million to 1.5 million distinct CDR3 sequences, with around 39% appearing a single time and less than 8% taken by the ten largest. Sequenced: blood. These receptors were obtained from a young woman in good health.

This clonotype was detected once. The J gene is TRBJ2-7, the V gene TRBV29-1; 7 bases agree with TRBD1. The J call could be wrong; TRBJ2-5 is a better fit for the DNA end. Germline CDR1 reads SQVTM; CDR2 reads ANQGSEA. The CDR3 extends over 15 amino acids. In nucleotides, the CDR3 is TGCAGCGTTAAAGGGGGCAGGGGCGTCCAAGAGACCCAGTACTTC. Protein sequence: CSVKGGRGVQETQYF.

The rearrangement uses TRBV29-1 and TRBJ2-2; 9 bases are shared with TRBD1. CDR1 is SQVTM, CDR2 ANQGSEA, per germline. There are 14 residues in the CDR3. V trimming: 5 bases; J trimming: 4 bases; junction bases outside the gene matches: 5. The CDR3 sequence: CSVQADRGTGELFF. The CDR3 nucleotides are TGCAGCGTTCAGGCGGACAGGGGCACCGGGGAGCTGTTTTTT.

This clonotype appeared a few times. The CDR3 reads CASSLPLPVWDTQYF. In DNA, the CDR3 is TGCGCCAGCAGCTTGCCTCTACCCGTTTGGGATACGCAGTATTTT. This chain uses TRBV5-1 with TRBJ2-3; no definite D call. CDR1 is SGHRS, CDR2 YFSETQ, per germline. V lost 1 base to trimming and J lost 6 bases, with 15 bases between them. The length of the CDR3 is 15 residues.

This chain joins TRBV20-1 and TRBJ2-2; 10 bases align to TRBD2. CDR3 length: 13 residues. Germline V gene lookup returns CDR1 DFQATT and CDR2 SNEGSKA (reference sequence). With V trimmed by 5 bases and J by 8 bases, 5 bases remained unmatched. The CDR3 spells CSAPGLARGELFF. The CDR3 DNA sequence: TGCAGTGCTCCGGGACTAGCGCGGGGGGAGCTGTTTTTT.

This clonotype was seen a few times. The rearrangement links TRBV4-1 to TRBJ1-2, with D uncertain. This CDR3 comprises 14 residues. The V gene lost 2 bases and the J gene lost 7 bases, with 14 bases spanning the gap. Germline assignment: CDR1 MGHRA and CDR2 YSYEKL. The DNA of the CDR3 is TGCGCCAGCAGCCAAATGGGTAGTCCGGGTGGCTACACCTTC. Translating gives CASSQMGSPGGYTF.

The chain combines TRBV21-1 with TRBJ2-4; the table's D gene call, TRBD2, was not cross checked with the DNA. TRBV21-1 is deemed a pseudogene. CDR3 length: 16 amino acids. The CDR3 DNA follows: TGTGCCAGCAGCAAACGGGGGCTACGGGACAAAAACATTCAGTACTTC. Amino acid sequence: CASSKRGLRDKNIQYF.

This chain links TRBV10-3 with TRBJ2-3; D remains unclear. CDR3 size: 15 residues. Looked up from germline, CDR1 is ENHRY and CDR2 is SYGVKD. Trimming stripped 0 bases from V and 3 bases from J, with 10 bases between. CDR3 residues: CAISESMQDTDTQYF. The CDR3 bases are TGTGCCATCAGTGAGTCGATGCAGGATACAGATACGCAGTATTTT.

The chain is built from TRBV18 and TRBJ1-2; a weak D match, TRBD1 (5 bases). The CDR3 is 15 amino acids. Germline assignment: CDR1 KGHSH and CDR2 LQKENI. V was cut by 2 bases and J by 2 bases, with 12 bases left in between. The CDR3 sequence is CASSPILQENYGYTF. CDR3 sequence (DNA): TGTGCCAGCTCACCAATATTACAGGAGAACTATGGCTACACCTTC.

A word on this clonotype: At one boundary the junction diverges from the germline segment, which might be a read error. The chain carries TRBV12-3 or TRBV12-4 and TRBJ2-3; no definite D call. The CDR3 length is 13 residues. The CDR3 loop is CASSLYLSDAQYF. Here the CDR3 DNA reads TGTGCCAGCAGCCTATATCTCTCAGATGCGCAGTATTTT.

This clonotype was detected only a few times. CDR3 DNA sequence: TGCAGCGTTCCCCCCAGCACTGAAGCTTTCTTT. It encodes CSVPPSTEAFF. The chain carries TRBV29-1 and TRBJ1-1; unclear D gene. This CDR3 is built from 11 residues. V lost 5 bases and J 4 bases, leaving 8 bases between the germline ends. From germline, CDR1 is SQVTM and CDR2 ANQGSEA.

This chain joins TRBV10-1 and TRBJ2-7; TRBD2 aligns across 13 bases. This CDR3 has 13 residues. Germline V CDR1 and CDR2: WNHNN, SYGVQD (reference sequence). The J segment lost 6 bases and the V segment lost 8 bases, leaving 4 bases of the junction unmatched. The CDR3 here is CASGTSGTPEQYF. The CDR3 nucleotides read TGCGCCAGCGGGACTAGCGGGACCCCCGAGCAGTACTTC.

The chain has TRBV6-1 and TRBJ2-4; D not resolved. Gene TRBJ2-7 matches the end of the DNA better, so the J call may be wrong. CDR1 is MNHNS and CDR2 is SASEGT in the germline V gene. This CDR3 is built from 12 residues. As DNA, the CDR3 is TGTGCCAGCACCTACTCAGCTTACGAGCAGTACTTC. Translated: CASTYSAYEQYF.

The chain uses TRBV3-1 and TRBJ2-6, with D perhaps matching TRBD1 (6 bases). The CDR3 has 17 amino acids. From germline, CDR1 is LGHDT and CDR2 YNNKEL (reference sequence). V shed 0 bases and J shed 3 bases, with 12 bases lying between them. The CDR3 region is CASSQDSDRSGANVLTF. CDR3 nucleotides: TGTGCCAGCAGCCAAGACTCCGACAGGAGTGGGGCCAACGTCCTGACTTTC.

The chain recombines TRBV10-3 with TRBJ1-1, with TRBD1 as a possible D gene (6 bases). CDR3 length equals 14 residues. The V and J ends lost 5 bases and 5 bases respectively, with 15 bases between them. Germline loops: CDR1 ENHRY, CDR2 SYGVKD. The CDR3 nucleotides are TGTGCCATCAGTCCCAACAGGGAGGGGACTGAAGCTTTCTTT. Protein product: CAISPNREGTEAFF.

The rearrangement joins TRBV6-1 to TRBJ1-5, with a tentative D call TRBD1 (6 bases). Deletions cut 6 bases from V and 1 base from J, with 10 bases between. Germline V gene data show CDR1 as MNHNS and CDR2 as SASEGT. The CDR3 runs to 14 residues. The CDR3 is CASRAGTSNQPQHF. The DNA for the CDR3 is TGTGCCAGCAGAGCCGGGACAAGCAATCAGCCCCAGCATTTT.

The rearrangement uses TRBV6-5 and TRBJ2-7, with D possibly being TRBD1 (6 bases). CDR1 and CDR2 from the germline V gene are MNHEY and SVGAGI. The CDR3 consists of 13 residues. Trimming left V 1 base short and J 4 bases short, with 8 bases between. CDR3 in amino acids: CASSYYQGYEQYF. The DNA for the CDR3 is TGTGCCAGCAGTTACTACCAGGGGTACGAGCAGTACTTC.

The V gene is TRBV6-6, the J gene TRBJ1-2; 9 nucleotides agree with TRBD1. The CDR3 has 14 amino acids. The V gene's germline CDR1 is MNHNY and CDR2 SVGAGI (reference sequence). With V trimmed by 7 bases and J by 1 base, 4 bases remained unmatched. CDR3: CASISGQGNYGYTF. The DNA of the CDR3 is TGTGCCAGCATCTCGGGACAGGGTAACTATGGCTACACCTTC.

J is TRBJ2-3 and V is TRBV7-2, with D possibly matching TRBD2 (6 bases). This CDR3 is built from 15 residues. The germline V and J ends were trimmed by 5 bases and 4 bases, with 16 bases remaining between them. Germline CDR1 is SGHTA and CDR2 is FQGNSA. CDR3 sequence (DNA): TGTGCCAGCAGCCGCAGCGGAGGGGTGGCAGATACGCAGTATTTT. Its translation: CASSRSGGVADTQYF.

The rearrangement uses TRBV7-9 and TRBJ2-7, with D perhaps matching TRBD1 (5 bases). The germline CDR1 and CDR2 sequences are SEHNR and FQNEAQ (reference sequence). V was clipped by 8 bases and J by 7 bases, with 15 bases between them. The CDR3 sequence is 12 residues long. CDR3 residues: CASLGPKGEQYF. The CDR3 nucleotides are TGTGCCAGCCTGGGTCCCAAGGGGGAGCAGTACTTC.

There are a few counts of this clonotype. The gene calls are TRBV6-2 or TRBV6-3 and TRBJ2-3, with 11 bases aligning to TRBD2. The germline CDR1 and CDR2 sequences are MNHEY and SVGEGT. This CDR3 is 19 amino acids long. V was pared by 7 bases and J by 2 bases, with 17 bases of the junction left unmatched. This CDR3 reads CASNTRVAGGPWVTDTQYF. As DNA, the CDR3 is TGTGCCAGCAACACCCGGGTAGCGGGAGGGCCATGGGTCACAGATACGCAGTATTTT.

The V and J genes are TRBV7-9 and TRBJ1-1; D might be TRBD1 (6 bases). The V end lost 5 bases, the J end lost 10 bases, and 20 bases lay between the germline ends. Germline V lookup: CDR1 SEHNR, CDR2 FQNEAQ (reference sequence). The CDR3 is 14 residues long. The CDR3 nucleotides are TGTGCCAGCAGCCAACCGGGGGCAGGGGCTCGAGCTTTCTTT. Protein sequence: CASSQPGAGARAFF.